The 24 T cell receptor beta chains given below trace back to one sample, sequenced in a study of spatial heterogeneity in lung cancer (dated by TCRdb to about 2019). The time point label on this specimen signifies: blood at routine non-recurrence follow-up after resection. Library method: 5' RACE. The sample was run on a NextSeq 500. TCRdb reran the public reads through fastp at Q25 and MiXCR, keeping productive beta chains. Here each entry gathers all rows of one CDR3 protein and keeps the most common genes and DNA. This sample comprises tens of thousands of distinct CDR3 sequences, approximately 12% of them detected only once. Roughly 32% of the sample is in the top ten clones. Sequencing used PBMCs, obtained at follow-up. Every receptor here comes from a male donor with early-stage non-small cell lung cancer.

The chain is built from TRBV18 and TRBJ2-1; the D gene is possibly TRBD2 (6 bases). The CDR3 sequence is 14 residues long. Germline V lookup: CDR1 KGHSH, CDR2 LQKENI. V shed 5 bases and J shed 9 bases, with 17 bases lying between them. CDR3 bases: TGTGCCAGCTCAGGCGACACTAGCTCGGTTGAGCAGTTCTTC. It codes for CASSGDTSSVEQFF.

This clonotype was found many times. The J gene is TRBJ1-1, the V gene TRBV2; D remains unclear. V shed 7 bases and J shed 1 base, with 4 bases lying between them. Per the germline V gene, CDR1 is SNHLY and CDR2 is FYNNEI. This CDR3 region has 11 residues. The CDR3 bases are TGTGCCAGCAAAGGGAACACTGAAGCTTTCTTT. Its translation is CASKGNTEAFF.

This clonotype was detected ten times or more. This rearrangement joins TRBV18 to TRBJ1-4; 7 bases align to TRBD1. Germline V gene lookup returns CDR1 KGHSH and CDR2 LQKENI. V was pared by 3 bases and J by 2 bases, with 3 bases of the junction left unmatched. The CDR3 sequence is 15 residues long. The CDR3 DNA follows: TGTGCCAGCTCACCCGCGGGACAGACTAATGAAAAACTGTTTTTT. Its protein is CASSPAGQTNEKLFF.

This clonotype was counted ten times or more. The chain has TRBV5-4 and TRBJ1-6; the D gene is possibly TRBD1 (5 bases). CDR1 is SGHNT and CDR2 is YYREEE in the germline V gene (reference sequence). Trimming shortened V by 0 bases and J by 7 bases, and 11 bases separated the two germline ends. The CDR3 covers 15 residues. This CDR3 reads CASSLDGRENSPLHF. The DNA of the CDR3 is TGTGCCAGCAGCTTGGATGGCAGGGAGAATTCACCCCTCCACTTT.

In its sample, this clonotype was seen many times. The CDR3 loop reads CASSFGDSHGNQPQHF. The DNA for the CDR3 is TGTGCCAGCAGTTTTGGGGACAGCCATGGCAATCAGCCCCAGCATTTT. The chain employs TRBV12-3 or TRBV12-4 and TRBJ1-5, with 7 bases identical to TRBD1. V shed 3 bases and J 2 bases; nucleotides not matched to a gene: 7. This CDR3 has 16 amino acids.

The chain couples TRBV12-3 or TRBV12-4 to TRBJ1-1; D unresolved. Trimming took 2 bases from V and 5 from J, leaving 15 bases between them. The CDR3 is 15 amino acids. For the CDR3, the DNA is TGTGCCAGCAGTTTACGGCTTTCGGTTTGGACTGAAGCTTTCTTT. Protein: CASSLRLSVWTEAFF.

This clonotype was seen a handful of times. The chain joins TRBV12-3 or TRBV12-4 to TRBJ1-2; 11 nucleotides match TRBD1. The CDR3 sequence is 14 residues long. V shed 6 bases and J 5 bases; nucleotides not matched to a gene: 5. CDR3 nucleotides: TGTGCCAGCAGAGAGGACAGGGGGCAATATGGCTACACCTTC. Its translation is CASREDRGQYGYTF.

This clonotype was detected ten times or more. The chain employs TRBV5-4 and TRBJ1-2; D perhaps matches TRBD1 (6 bases). Trimming left V 4 bases short and J 8 bases short, with 12 bases between. The V gene's germline CDR1 is SGHNT and CDR2 YYREEE (reference sequence). This CDR3 region has 12 residues. The CDR3 nucleotides are TGTGCCAGCAGCCCGGGTGGGGGCGGCTACACCTTC. Translating it yields CASSPGGGGYTF.

The chain employs TRBV7-6 and TRBJ1-5, with 9 bases aligning to TRBD1. Losses at the gene ends were 4 bases for V and 6 bases for J; bases not matched to a gene: 4. This CDR3 has 14 residues. The germline V gene encodes CDR1 SGHVS and CDR2 FNYEAQ. The CDR3 DNA reads TGTGCCAGCAGCTCCAGGACAGGGGCTCAGCCCCAGCATTTT. This sequence encodes CASSSRTGAQPQHF.

This clonotype was recorded many times. The genes are TRBV29-1 and TRBJ2-3; 9 bases are a match to TRBD1. The CDR3 length is 14 residues. The V gene end was trimmed by 6 bases and the J gene end by 1 base; junction bases not matched to a gene: 5. Germline-derived CDR1 and CDR2 are SQVTM and ANQGSEA. This CDR3 is CSVAQGAGTDTQYF. Here the CDR3 DNA reads TGCAGCGTCGCACAGGGGGCCGGCACAGATACGCAGTATTTT.

This clonotype was counted a few times. The chain is built from TRBV20-1 and TRBJ1-3, with a weak D call TRBD1 (6 bases). Germline V gene lookup returns CDR1 DFQATT and CDR2 SNEGSKA (reference sequence). V was cut by 0 bases and J by 4 bases, with 13 bases left in between. The CDR3 is made up of 15 amino acids. DNA of the CDR3: TGCAGTGCTAGAGATCCTCGGGGGCCAGGAAACACCATATATTTT. It encodes CSARDPRGPGNTIYF.

The chain is built from TRBV30 and TRBJ1-4, with TRBD1 identical over 7 bases. From germline, CDR1 is GTSNPN and CDR2 SVGIG (reference sequence). The CDR3 consists of 15 residues. Trimming at V came to 5 bases and at J to 0 bases, leaving 6 bases not matched to a gene. The CDR3 sequence is CAWSGTAPTNEKLFF. In nucleotides, the CDR3 is TGTGCCTGGTCCGGGACAGCTCCAACTAATGAAAAACTGTTTTTT.

This clonotype was recorded at least ten times. This chain joins TRBV12-3 or TRBV12-4 and TRBJ1-6; 11 nucleotides align to TRBD1. This CDR3 comprises 15 residues. V gave up 1 base and J gave up 8 bases; unmatched junction bases: 1. CDR3 coding DNA: TGTGCCAGCAGTTTAGGGGACAGGGGGGATTCACCCCTCCACTTT. Translated, it gives CASSLGDRGDSPLHF.

This clonotype has a handful of counts. CDR3 region: CASSEAGLQFF. The CDR3 nucleotides are TGTGCCAGCAGTGAAGCGGGACTACAGTTCTTC. The rearrangement joins TRBV6-1 to TRBJ2-1, with 7 bases matching TRBD2. CDR3 length: 11 residues. CDR1 MNHNS and CDR2 SASEGT come from the germline V gene. V lost 0 bases, J lost 13 bases, and 0 bases stayed unmatched.

The chain carries TRBV12-3 or TRBV12-4 and TRBJ2-7; 7 nucleotides match TRBD1. CDR3 size: 15 residues. V shed 6 bases and J 3 bases; nucleotides not matched to a gene: 11. CDR3 sequence (DNA): TGTGCCAGCAGACATGGACAGGCAGCTAGCTACGAGCAGTACTTC. Residues: CASRHGQAASYEQYF.

The rearrangement uses TRBV2 and TRBJ2-2; 7 bases match TRBD2. Germline V lookup: CDR1 SNHLY, CDR2 FYNNEI. V shed 10 bases, J shed 4 bases, and the junction held 12 bases outside the gene matches. CDR3 size: 15 residues. CDR3 coding DNA: TGTGCCACCCGGCGGGACTACGGATCCACCGGGGAGCTGTTTTTT. Translated: CATRRDYGSTGELFF. The variable domain in full, with the rest retrieved from reference TRBV2 and TRBJ2-2, is EPEVTQTPSHQVTQMGQEVILRCVPISNHLYFYWYRQILGQKVEFLVSFYNNEISEKSEIFDDQFSVERPDGSNFTLKIRSTKLEDSAMYFCATRRDYGSTGELFFGEGSRLTVL.

The gene calls are TRBV11-1 and TRBJ2-5; possibly TRBD1 for D (6 bases). V was clipped by 5 bases and J by 5 bases, with 6 bases between them. The CDR3 consists of 11 residues. Germline V CDR1 and CDR2: SGHAT, FQDESV (reference sequence). The CDR3 region has the DNA TGTGCCAGCAGCCAGGGGGAGACCCAGTACTTC. Its protein product is CASSQGETQYF.

The rearrangement uses TRBV29-1 and TRBJ2-3; TRBD1 agrees at 8 bases. CDR3 length: 13 residues. The trim removed 6 bases at V and 4 bases at J, leaving 6 bases unmatched. Per the germline V gene, CDR1 is SQVTM and CDR2 is ANQGSEA. CDR3 residues: CSVGQGGADTQYF. CDR3 in DNA: TGCAGCGTCGGACAGGGAGGCGCAGATACGCAGTATTTT.

At least ten counts were recorded for this clonotype. The chain combines TRBV7-9 with TRBJ2-3; 8 nucleotides line up with TRBD2. CDR1 SEHNR and CDR2 FQNEAQ come from the germline V gene (reference sequence). J was trimmed by 6 bases and V by 5 bases; bases with no gene match: 10. The CDR3 totals 15 residues. The CDR3 DNA sequence: TGTGCCAGCAGCCCGACGGGGGGGCGAGGGGATACGCAGTATTTT. Translated: CASSPTGGRGDTQYF.

This sequence joins TRBV5-8 and TRBJ1-1, with D maybe TRBD1 (5 bases). This CDR3 is 12 amino acids long. Germline CDR1 is SGHTS and CDR2 is YDEGEE. V lost 1 base and J 9 bases, leaving 10 bases between the germline ends. CDR3 sequence (DNA): TGTGCCAGCAGCTTGCCGGGACCACAAGCTTTCTTT. Its protein product is CASSLPGPQAFF.

This clonotype was seen many times. In DNA form, the CDR3 reads TGCAGTGCTAGAGTCCAGTTAAACGGGGAGCTGTTTTTT. This encodes CSARVQLNGELFF. V gene TRBV20-1 combines with J gene TRBJ2-2; no definite D call. Trimming cost V 1 base and J 7 bases, with 10 bases left between them. The CDR3 runs 13 residues. CDR1 and CDR2 (germline): DFQATT, SNEGSKA (reference sequence).

This clonotype was detected many times. Here the CDR3 reads CASSLESEETQYF. In DNA form, the CDR3 reads TGTGCCAGCAGCTTGGAATCGGAAGAGACCCAGTACTTC. V usage is TRBV5-4 and J usage is TRBJ2-5; D unresolved. Germline-derived CDR1 and CDR2 are SGHNT and YYREEE (reference sequence). The CDR3 extends over 13 amino acids. Trimming stripped 0 bases from V and 3 bases from J, with 6 bases between.

This clonotype was observed a few times. V usage is TRBV28 and J usage is TRBJ1-1, with a weak D call TRBD1 (5 bases). Germline V gene data show CDR1 as MDHEN and CDR2 as SYDVKM. The length of the CDR3 is 12 residues. V gave up 2 bases and J gave up 9 bases, with 10 bases separating them. CDR3: CASSLGARKAFF. CDR3 nucleotide sequence: TGTGCCAGCAGTTTAGGGGCCCGAAAAGCTTTCTTT.

The chain carries TRBV2 and TRBJ2-1; 10 bases agree with TRBD2. CDR3 length: 15 amino acids. V trimming: 6 bases; J trimming: 6 bases; junction bases outside the gene matches: 8. Germline V CDR1 and CDR2: SNHLY, FYNNEI. The CDR3 here is CASSPPGLASNEQFF. As DNA, the CDR3 is TGTGCCAGCAGCCCACCGGGACTAGCGTCCAATGAGCAGTTCTTC.